This is a list of T cell receptor beta chains from one sample in a study of T cells of healthy individuals. One entry per CDR3 protein results from TCRdb running MiXCR on the 5' RACE reads. In the table there are 95,000 to 100,000 distinct CDR3 sequences, roughly 18% of which are singletons. The receptors stem from a human donor in good health. Both conserved end residues are part of each CDR3. A D gene is named only where the DNA matches it firmly. A row's size may be missing; if present it is once, few, many or a size class.

V gene: TRBV6-1; D gene: TRBD1; J gene: TRBJ2-1; clone size: few; CDR3 DNA: TGTGCCAGCAGTGAAGGACAGGGCCCCTACAATGAGCAGTTCTTC; CDR3 protein: CASSEGQGPYNEQFF
V gene: TRBV28; D gene: -; J gene: TRBJ1-6; clone size: -; CDR3 DNA: TGTGCCAGCAGTCTACAGTTTGGACCCCTCCACTTT; CDR3 protein: CASSLQFGPLHF
V gene: TRBV9; D gene: -; J gene: TRBJ2-1; clone size: -; CDR3 DNA: TGTGCCAGCAGCGTCTTCGGGACCAAGGGTGGCGAGCAGTTCTTC; CDR3 protein: CASSVFGTKGGEQFF
V gene: TRBV18; D gene: -; J gene: TRBJ2-1; clone size: many; CDR3 DNA: TGTGCCAGCTCACCACCGGAAGGGATTCCCAATGAGCAGTTCTTC; CDR3 protein: CASSPPEGIPNEQFF
V gene: TRBV29-1; D gene: TRBD2; J gene: TRBJ2-3; clone size: many; CDR3 DNA: TGCAGCGTTTTAGCGGGAGAAGATACGCAGTATTTT; CDR3 protein: CSVLAGEDTQYF
V gene: TRBV20-1; D gene: TRBD1; J gene: TRBJ2-3; clone size: few; CDR3 DNA: TGCAGTGGCAAAGACGTTCTACAGGGGGCCCAACGCACAGATACGCAGTATTTT; CDR3 protein: CSGKDVLQGAQRTDTQYF
V gene: TRBV12-3/TRBV12-4; D gene: TRBD1; J gene: TRBJ1-5; clone size: few; CDR3 DNA: TGTGCCAGCAGCCCGACAGGGGAAGGTCAGCCCCAGCATTTT; CDR3 protein: CASSPTGEGQPQHF
V gene: TRBV7-2; D gene: -; J gene: TRBJ1-2; clone size: -; CDR3 DNA: TGTGCCAGCAGCTTAGAGGGAATCGACTATGGCTACACCTTC; CDR3 protein: CASSLEGIDYGYTF
V gene: TRBV7-2; D gene: -; J gene: TRBJ2-1; clone size: few; CDR3 DNA: TGTGCCAGCAGCTTATCGGGGGGCAGGGATGAGCAGTTCTTC; CDR3 protein: CASSLSGGRDEQFF
V gene: TRBV2; D gene: -; J gene: TRBJ1-2; clone size: few; CDR3 DNA: TGTGCCAGCAGTGGACATGATCCCTATGGCTACACCTTC; CDR3 protein: CASSGHDPYGYTF
V gene: TRBV4-3; D gene: -; J gene: TRBJ1-1; clone size: -; CDR3 DNA: TGCGCCAGCAGCCAAGGGCAGGGGTACACTGAAGCTTTCTTT; CDR3 protein: CASSQGQGYTEAFF
V gene: TRBV7-7; D gene: -; J gene: TRBJ2-7; clone size: many; CDR3 DNA: TGTGCTAGCAGCCCCTGGGCAGGGGCCTACGAGCAGTACTTC; CDR3 protein: CASSPWAGAYEQYF
V gene: TRBV12-3/TRBV12-4; D gene: -; J gene: TRBJ1-2; clone size: few; CDR3 DNA: TGTGCCAGCAGTTTTCCCTCATGGGATGGCTACACCTTC; CDR3 protein: CASSFPSWDGYTF
V gene: TRBV12-3/TRBV12-4; D gene: -; J gene: TRBJ1-5; clone size: -; CDR3 DNA: TGTGCCAGCAGTTCCCCGACCCAAGAAGGGCATAGCAATCAGCCCCAGCATTTT; CDR3 protein: CASSSPTQEGHSNQPQHF
V gene: TRBV6-4; D gene: -; J gene: TRBJ2-3; clone size: many; CDR3 DNA: TGTGCCAGCAGTGACGGAAGGGAATCAGATACGCAGTATTTT; CDR3 protein: CASSDGRESDTQYF
V gene: TRBV4-1; D gene: -; J gene: TRBJ2-7; clone size: -; CDR3 DNA: TGCGCCAGCAGCCAAGCGGCAGGCGAGCAGTACTTC; CDR3 protein: CASSQAAGEQYF
V gene: TRBV4-3; D gene: TRBD1; J gene: TRBJ1-6; clone size: few; CDR3 DNA: TGCGCCAGCACTTTAGGCGTAGGACAGGGTAATTCACCCCTCCACTTT; CDR3 protein: CASTLGVGQGNSPLHF
V gene: TRBV7-3; D gene: -; J gene: TRBJ2-2; clone size: -; CDR3 DNA: TGTGCCAGCAGCCTAGGTTCGAACACCGGGGAGCTGTTTTTT; CDR3 protein: CASSLGSNTGELFF
V gene: TRBV7-2; D gene: TRBD2; J gene: TRBJ2-5; clone size: -; CDR3 DNA: TGTGCCAGCAGCTTAACAGCGGGAGCTTTGGAGACCCAGTACTTC; CDR3 protein: CASSLTAGALETQYF
V gene: TRBV20-1; D gene: TRBD2; J gene: TRBJ2-3; clone size: many; CDR3 DNA: TGCAGTGCTAGCGCACAATCTAGCGGTAGCACAGATACGCAGTATTTT; CDR3 protein: CSASAQSSGSTDTQYF
V gene: TRBV6-5; D gene: -; J gene: TRBJ1-6; clone size: -; CDR3 DNA: TGTGCCAGCCGAGGGTCTCAATATTCACCCCTCCACTTT; CDR3 protein: CASRGSQYSPLHF
V gene: TRBV10-3; D gene: -; J gene: TRBJ2-1; clone size: -; CDR3 DNA: TGTGCCATCAGAGGGGAAGGGGCGAGCTCCTACAATGAGCAGTTCTTC; CDR3 protein: CAIRGEGASSYNEQFF
V gene: TRBV27; D gene: TRBD2; J gene: TRBJ2-1; clone size: many; CDR3 DNA: TGTGCCAGCAGGCTCAGCGGGAATGGGTACAATGAGCAGTTCTTC; CDR3 protein: CASRLSGNGYNEQFF
V gene: TRBV5-6; D gene: -; J gene: TRBJ1-2; clone size: many; CDR3 DNA: TGTGCCAGCCTTTTAATCAGGGGATTCGGCAACTATGGCTACACCTTC; CDR3 protein: CASLLIRGFGNYGYTF
V gene: TRBV15; D gene: -; J gene: TRBJ1-1; clone size: few; CDR3 DNA: TGTGCCACCAGCAGAGCCCTGACAGTTAACACTGAAGCTTTCTTT; CDR3 protein: CATSRALTVNTEAFF
V gene: TRBV20-1; D gene: -; J gene: TRBJ1-3; clone size: many; CDR3 DNA: TGCAGTGCGCGACAGGATCTCCCTGGAAACACCATATATTTT; CDR3 protein: CSARQDLPGNTIYF
V gene: TRBV7-9; D gene: -; J gene: TRBJ1-1; clone size: few; CDR3 DNA: TGTGCCAGCAGCTTAGCGCTGGGGCAAGCTTTCTTT; CDR3 protein: CASSLALGQAFF
V gene: TRBV7-2; D gene: TRBD1; J gene: TRBJ1-4; clone size: many; CDR3 DNA: TGTGCCAGCAGCTCCGGACAGGGGAGGGGTACTAATGAAAAACTGTTTTTT; CDR3 protein: CASSSGQGRGTNEKLFF
V gene: TRBV2; D gene: TRBD1; J gene: TRBJ2-7; clone size: -; CDR3 DNA: TGTGCCAGCACCTTGACAGGGTACGAGCAGTACTTC; CDR3 protein: CASTLTGYEQYF
V gene: TRBV28; D gene: TRBD2; J gene: TRBJ2-1; clone size: many; CDR3 DNA: TGTGCCAGCAGTTCTCCTGGGGGAGGGAATGAGCAGTTCTTC; CDR3 protein: CASSSPGGGNEQFF
V gene: TRBV7-6; D gene: TRBD1; J gene: TRBJ1-2; clone size: few; CDR3 DNA: TGTGCCAGCAGCCCCGGACAGGGCTATGGCTACACCTTC; CDR3 protein: CASSPGQGYGYTF
V gene: TRBV20-1; D gene: -; J gene: TRBJ2-3; clone size: -; CDR3 DNA: TGCAGTGCTAGAGTGGCAGGCGCCACAGATACGCAGTATTTT; CDR3 protein: CSARVAGATDTQYF
V gene: TRBV20-1; D gene: TRBD1; J gene: TRBJ1-5; clone size: many; CDR3 DNA: TGCAGTGCTAAAGGATGGGGGACAGAAGTTTATCAGCCCCAGCATTTT; CDR3 protein: CSAKGWGTEVYQPQHF
V gene: TRBV28; D gene: -; J gene: TRBJ1-1; clone size: many; CDR3 DNA: TGTGCCAGCAGTTTATTCCGGGGCGCTGGGGCTTTCTTT; CDR3 protein: CASSLFRGAGAFF